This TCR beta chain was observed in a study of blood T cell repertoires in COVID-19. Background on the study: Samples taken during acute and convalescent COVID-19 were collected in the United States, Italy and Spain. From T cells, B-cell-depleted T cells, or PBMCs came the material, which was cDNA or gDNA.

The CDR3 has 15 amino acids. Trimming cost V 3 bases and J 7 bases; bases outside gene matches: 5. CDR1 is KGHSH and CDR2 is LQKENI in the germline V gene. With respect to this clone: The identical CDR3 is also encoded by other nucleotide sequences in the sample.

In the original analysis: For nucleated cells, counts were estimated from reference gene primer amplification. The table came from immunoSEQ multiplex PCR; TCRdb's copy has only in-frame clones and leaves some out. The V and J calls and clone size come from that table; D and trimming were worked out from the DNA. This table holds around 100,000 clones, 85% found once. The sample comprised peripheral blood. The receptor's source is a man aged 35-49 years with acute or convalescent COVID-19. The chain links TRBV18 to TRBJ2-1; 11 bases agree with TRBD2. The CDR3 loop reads CASSPRTSGYNEQFF. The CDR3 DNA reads TGTGCCAGCTCACCGCGGACTAGCGGGTATAATGAGCAGTTCTTC.